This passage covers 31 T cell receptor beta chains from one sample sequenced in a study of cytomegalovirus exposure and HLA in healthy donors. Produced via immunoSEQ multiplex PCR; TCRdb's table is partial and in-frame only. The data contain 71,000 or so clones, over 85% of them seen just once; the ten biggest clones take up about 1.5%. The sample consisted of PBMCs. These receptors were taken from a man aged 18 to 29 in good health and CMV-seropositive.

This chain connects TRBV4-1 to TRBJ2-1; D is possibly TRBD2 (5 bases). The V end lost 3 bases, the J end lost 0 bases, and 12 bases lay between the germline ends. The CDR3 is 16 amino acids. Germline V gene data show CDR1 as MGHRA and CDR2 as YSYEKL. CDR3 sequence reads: CASSHPSGSSYNEQFF. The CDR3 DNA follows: TGCGCCAGCAGCCACCCAAGCGGTAGCTCCTACAATGAGCAGTTCTTC.

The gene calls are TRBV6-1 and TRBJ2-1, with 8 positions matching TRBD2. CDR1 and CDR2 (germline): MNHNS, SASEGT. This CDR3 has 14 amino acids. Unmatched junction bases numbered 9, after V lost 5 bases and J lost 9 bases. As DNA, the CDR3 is TGTGCCAGCAGTAGTTTTGCGGGGGGAGCTGAGCAGTTCTTC. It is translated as CASSSFAGGAEQFF.

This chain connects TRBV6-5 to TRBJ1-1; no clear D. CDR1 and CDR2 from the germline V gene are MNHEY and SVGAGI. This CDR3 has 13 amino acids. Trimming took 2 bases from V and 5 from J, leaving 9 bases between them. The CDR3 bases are TGTGCCAGCAGTTACGGTATTCGGACTGAAGCTTTCTTT. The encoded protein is CASSYGIRTEAFF.

CDR3 sequence reads: CASNPAGFDGRPQHF. For the CDR3, the DNA is TGCGCCAGCAACCCGGCAGGCTTCGATGGGCGGCCCCAGCATTTT. The rearrangement links TRBV4-1 to TRBJ1-5; unclear D gene. V lost 7 bases, J lost 9 bases, and 22 bases lay in between. Germline V gene sequence: CDR1 MGHRA, CDR2 YSYEKL. The CDR3 is 15 residues long.

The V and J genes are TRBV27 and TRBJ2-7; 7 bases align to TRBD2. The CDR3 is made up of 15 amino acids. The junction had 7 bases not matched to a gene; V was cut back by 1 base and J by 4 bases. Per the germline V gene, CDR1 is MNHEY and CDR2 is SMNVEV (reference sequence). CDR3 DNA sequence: TGTGCCAGCAGTTTATGGGGGGGAGGGTTATACGAGCAGTACTTC. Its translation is CASSLWGGGLYEQYF.

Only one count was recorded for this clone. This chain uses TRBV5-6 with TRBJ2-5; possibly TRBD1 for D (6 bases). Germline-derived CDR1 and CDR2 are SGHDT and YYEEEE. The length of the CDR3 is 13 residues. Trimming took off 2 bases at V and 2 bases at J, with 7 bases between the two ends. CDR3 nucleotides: TGTGCCAGCAGCTTTACAGGGCAAGAGACCCAGTACTTC. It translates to CASSFTGQETQYF.

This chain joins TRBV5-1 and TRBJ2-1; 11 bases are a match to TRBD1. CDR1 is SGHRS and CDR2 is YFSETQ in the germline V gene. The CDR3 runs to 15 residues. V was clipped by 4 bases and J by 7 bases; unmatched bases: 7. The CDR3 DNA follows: TGCGCCAGCAGCCCGGGACAGGGGGACGTAAATGAGCAGTTCTTC. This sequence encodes CASSPGQGDVNEQFF. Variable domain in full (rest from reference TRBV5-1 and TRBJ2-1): KAGVTQTPRYLIKTRGQQVTLSCSPISGHRSVSWYQQTPGQGLQFLFEYFSETQRNKGNFPGRFSGRQFSNSRSEMNVSTLELGDSALYLCASSPGQGDVNEQFFGPGTRLTVL.

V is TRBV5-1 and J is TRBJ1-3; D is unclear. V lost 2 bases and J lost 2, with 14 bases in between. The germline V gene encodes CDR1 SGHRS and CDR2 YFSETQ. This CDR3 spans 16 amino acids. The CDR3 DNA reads TGCGCCAGCAGCTTCCAAGGAGTTCAAACTGGAAACACCATATATTTT. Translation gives CASSFQGVQTGNTIYF.

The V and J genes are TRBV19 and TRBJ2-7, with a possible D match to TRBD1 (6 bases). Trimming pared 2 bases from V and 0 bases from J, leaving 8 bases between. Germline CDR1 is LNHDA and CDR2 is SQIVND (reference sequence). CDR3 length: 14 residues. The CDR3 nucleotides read TGTGCCAGTAGTATAACAGGGAGCTCCTACGAGCAGTACTTC. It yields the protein CASSITGSSYEQYF. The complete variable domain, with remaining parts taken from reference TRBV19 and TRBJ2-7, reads DGGITQSPKYLFRKEGQNVTLSCEQNLNHDAMYWYRQDPGQGLRLIYYSQIVNDFQKGDIAEGYSVSREKKESFPLTVTSAQKNPTAFYLCASSITGSSYEQYFGPGTRLTVT.

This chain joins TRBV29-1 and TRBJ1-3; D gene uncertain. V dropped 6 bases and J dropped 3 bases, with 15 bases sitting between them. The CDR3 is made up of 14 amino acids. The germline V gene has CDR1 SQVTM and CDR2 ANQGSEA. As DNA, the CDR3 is TGCAGCGTGGCCGCGGGAGGAGGTGGAAACACCATATATTTT. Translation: CSVAAGGGGNTIYF. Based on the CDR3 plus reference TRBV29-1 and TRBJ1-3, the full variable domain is SAVISQKPSRDICQRGTSLTIQCQVDSQVTMMFWYRQQPGQSLTLIATANQGSEATYESGFVIDKFPISRPNLTFSTLTVSNMSPEDSSIYLCSVAAGGGGNTIYFGEGSWLTVV.

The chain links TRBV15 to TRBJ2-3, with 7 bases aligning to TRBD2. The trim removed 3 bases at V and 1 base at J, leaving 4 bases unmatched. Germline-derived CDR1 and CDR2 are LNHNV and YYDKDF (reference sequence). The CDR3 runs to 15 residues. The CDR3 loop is CATSRSGTGTDTQYF. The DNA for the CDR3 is TGTGCCACCAGCAGGAGCGGGACCGGCACAGATACGCAGTATTTT.

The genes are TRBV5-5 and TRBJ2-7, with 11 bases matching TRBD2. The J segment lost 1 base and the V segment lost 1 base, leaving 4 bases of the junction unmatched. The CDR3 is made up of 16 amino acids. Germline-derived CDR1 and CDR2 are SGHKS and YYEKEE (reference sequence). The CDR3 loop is CASSLMLAGGSYEQYF. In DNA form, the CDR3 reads TGTGCCAGCAGCTTGATGCTAGCGGGAGGTTCCTACGAGCAGTACTTC.

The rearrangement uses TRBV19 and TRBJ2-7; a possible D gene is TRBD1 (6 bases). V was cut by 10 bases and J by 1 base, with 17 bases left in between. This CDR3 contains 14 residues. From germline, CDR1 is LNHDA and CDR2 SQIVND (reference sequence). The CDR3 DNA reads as TGTGCCACTACAGGGACGCCGGGGTCCTACGAGCAGTACTTC. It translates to CATTGTPGSYEQYF.

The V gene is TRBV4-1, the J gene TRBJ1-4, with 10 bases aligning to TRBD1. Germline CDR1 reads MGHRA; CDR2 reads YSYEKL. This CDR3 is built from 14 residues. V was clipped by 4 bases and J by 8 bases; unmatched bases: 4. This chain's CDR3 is CASSPGQGGEKLFF. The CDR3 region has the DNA TGCGCCAGCAGCCCCGGACAGGGGGGAGAAAAACTGTTTTTT.

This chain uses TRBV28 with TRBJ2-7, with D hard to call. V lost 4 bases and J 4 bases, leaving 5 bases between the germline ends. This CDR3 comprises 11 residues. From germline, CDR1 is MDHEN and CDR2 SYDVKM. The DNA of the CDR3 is TGTGCCAGCAGTTCTAAGTACGAGCAGTACTTC. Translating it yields CASSSKYEQYF.

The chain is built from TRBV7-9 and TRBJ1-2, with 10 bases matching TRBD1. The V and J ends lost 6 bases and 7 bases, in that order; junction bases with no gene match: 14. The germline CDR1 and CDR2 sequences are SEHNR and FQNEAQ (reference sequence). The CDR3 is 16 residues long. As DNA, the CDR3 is TGTGCCAGCAGGACCAATCCCGGGACAGGGGTCGGTGGCTACACCTTC. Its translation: CASRTNPGTGVGGYTF.

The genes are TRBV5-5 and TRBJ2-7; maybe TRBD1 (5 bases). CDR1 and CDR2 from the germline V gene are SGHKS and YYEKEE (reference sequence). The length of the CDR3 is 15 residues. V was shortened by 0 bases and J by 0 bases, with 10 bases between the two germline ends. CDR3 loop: CASSLAPQGSYEQYF. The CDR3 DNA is TGTGCCAGCAGCTTGGCCCCGCAGGGCTCCTACGAGCAGTACTTC.

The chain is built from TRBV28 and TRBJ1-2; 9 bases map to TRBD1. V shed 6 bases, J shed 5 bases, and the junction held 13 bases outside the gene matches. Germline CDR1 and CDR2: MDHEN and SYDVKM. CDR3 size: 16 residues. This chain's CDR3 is CASSTIGQGIVYGYTF. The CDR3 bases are TGTGCCAGCAGCACTATTGGACAGGGGATTGTTTATGGCTACACCTTC.

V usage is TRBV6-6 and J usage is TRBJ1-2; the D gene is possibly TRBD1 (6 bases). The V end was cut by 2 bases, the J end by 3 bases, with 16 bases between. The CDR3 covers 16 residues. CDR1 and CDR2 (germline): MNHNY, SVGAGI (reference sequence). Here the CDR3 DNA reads TGTGCCAGCAGTTACGTCGCTGGGGGGGCGGACTATGGCTACACCTTC. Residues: CASSYVAGGADYGYTF.

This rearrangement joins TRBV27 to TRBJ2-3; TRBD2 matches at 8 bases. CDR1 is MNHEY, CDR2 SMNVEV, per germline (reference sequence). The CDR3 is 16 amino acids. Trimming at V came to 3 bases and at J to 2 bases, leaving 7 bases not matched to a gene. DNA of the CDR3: TGTGCCAGCAGTTTTACTGTGCGGGGGGTCACAGATACGCAGTATTTT. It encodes CASSFTVRGVTDTQYF.

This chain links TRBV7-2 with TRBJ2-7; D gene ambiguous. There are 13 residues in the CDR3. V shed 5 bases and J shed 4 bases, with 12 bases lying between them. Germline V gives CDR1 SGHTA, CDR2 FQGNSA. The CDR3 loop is CASSPGSKYEQYF. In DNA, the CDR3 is TGTGCCAGCAGCCCCGGGTCCAAGTACGAGCAGTACTTC. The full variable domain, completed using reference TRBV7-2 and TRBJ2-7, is GAGVSQSPSNKVTEKGKDVELRCDPISGHTALYWYRQSLGQGLEFLIYFQGNSAPDKSGLPSDRFSAERTGGSVSTLTIQRTQQEDSAVYLCASSPGSKYEQYFGPGTRLTVT.

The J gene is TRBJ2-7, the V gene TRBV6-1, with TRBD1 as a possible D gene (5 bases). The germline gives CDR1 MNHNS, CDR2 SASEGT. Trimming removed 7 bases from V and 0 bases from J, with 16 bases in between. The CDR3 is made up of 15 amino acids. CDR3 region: CASIPREISSYEQYF. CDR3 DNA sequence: TGTGCCAGCATCCCCAGGGAAATCAGCTCCTACGAGCAGTACTTC.

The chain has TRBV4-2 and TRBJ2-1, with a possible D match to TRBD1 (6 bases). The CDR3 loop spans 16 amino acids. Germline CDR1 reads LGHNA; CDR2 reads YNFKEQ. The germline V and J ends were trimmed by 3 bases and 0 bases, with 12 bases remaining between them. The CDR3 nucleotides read TGTGCCAGCAGCCAGGGGGCCCCGAGCTCCTACAATGAGCAGTTCTTC. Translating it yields CASSQGAPSSYNEQFF.

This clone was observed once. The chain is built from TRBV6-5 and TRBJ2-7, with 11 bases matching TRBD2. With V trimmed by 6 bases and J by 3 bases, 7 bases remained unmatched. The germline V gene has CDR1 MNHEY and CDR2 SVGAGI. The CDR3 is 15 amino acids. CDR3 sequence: CASSSTSGNLYEQYF. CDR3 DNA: TGTGCCAGCAGCTCGACTAGCGGGAACCTCTACGAGCAGTACTTC.

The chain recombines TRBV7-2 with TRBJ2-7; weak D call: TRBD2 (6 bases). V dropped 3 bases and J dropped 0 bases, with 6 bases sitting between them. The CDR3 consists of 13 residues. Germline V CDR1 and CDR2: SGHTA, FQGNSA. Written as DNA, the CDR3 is TGTGCCAGCAGCTTCGGGGGCTCCTACGAGCAGTACTTC. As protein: CASSFGGSYEQYF.

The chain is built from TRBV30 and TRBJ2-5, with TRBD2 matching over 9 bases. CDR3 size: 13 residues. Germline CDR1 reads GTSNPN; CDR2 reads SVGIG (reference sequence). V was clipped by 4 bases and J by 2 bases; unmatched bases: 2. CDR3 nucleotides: TGTGCCTGGAACCTAGCGGGGCAAGAGACCCAGTACTTC. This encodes CAWNLAGQETQYF. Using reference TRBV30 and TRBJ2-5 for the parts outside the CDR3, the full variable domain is SQTIHQWPATLVQPVGSPLSLECTVEGTSNPNLYWYRQAAGRGLQLLFYSVGIGQISSEVPQNLSASRPQDRQFILSSKKLLLSDSGFYLCAWNLAGQETQYFGPGTRLLVL.

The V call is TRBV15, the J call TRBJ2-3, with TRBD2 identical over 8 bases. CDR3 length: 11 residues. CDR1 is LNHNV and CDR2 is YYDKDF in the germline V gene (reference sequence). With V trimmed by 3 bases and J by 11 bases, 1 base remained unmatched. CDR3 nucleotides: TGTGCCACCAGCAGCGGGACTAGGCAGTATTTT. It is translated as CATSSGTRQYF.

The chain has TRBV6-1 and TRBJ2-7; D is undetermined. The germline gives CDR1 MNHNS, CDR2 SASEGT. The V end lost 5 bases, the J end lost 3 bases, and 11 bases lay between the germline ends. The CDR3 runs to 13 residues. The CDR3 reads CASSYLQIYEQYF. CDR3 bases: TGTGCCAGCAGTTATTTACAGATCTACGAGCAGTACTTC.

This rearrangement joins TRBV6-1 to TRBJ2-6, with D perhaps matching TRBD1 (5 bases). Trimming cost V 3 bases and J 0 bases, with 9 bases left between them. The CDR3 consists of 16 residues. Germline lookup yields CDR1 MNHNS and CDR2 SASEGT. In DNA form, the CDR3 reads TGTGCCAGCAGTGACAGGGTTAACTCTGGGGCCAACGTCCTGACTTTC. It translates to CASSDRVNSGANVLTF.

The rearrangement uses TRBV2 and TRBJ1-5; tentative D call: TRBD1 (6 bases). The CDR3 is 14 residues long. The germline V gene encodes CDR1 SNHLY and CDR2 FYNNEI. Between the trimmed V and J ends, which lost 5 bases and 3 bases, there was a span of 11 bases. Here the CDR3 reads CASSSQGPNQPQHF. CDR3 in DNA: TGTGCCAGCAGTTCACAGGGCCCCAATCAGCCCCAGCATTTT.

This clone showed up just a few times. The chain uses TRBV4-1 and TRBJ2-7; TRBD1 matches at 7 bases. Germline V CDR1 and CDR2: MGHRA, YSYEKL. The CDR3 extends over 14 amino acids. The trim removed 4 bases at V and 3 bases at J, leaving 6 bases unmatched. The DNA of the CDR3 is TGCGCCAGCAGCCGGGACAGTGGGCTCTACGAGCAGTACTTC. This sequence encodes CASSRDSGLYEQYF.